The 26 T cell receptor beta chains in this list originate from one sample, sequenced in a study of shared clonotypes between healthy human individuals. Data came from immunoSEQ multiplex PCR; TCRdb stores just in-frame clones and leaves some out. Among about 2.1 million clones, roughly 95% were seen once, and the ten largest hold about 1.7%. The naive CD8 fraction comprised CD45RO-negative cells positively selected for CCR7 and excluded terminally differentiated effector memory CD45RA+ cells. Sequenced: naive CD8+ T cells from PBMCs. These receptors came from a man younger than 35 in good health. Some clones in this sample may be carry-over from other donors' samples.

The rearrangement uses TRBV28 and TRBJ1-1; D may be TRBD1 (5 bases). Germline CDR1 MDHEN, CDR2 SYDVKM. CDR3 length equals 15 residues. The germline V and J ends were trimmed by 5 bases and 3 bases, with 16 bases remaining between them. The CDR3 region has the DNA TGTGCCAGCAGTACCGCTAGGGAGGGACACACTGAAGCTTTCTTT. As protein: CASSTAREGHTEAFF.

The V and J genes are TRBV16 and TRBJ2-3; D is ambiguous. Germline CDR1 is KGHSY and CDR2 is FQNENV. The CDR3 length is 13 residues. V lost 3 bases, J lost 2 bases, and 6 bases lay in between. The CDR3 nucleotides are TGTGCCAGCAGCCAGCTAATCACAGATACGCAGTATTTT. This sequence encodes CASSQLITDTQYF.

The chain links TRBV4-3 to TRBJ2-1, with D possibly matching TRBD2 (5 bases). V lost 0 bases and J 6 bases, leaving 24 bases between the germline ends. Germline loops: CDR1 LGHNA, CDR2 YSLEER. This CDR3 has 19 amino acids. This CDR3 is CASSQEFVPFAEAINEQFF. CDR3 sequence (DNA): TGCGCCAGCAGCCAAGAGTTCGTCCCTTTCGCGGAGGCAATCAATGAGCAGTTCTTC.

V usage is TRBV7-8 and J usage is TRBJ2-7; D is ambiguous. Trimming cost V 0 bases and J 2 bases, with 17 bases left between them. The CDR3 is 17 amino acids. The germline CDR1 and CDR2 sequences are SGHVS and FQNEAQ. Here the CDR3 DNA reads TGTGCCAGCAGCTTAGCGGACGTGCGACACGTAACCTACGAGCAGTACTTC. This codes for CASSLADVRHVTYEQYF.

The chain's CDR3 is CASRPPSGGHTDTQYF. As DNA, the CDR3 is TGCGCCAGCAGACCACCTAGCGGGGGGCACACAGATACGCAGTATTTT. V usage is TRBV4-1 and J usage is TRBJ2-3; 11 bases are a match to TRBD2. The CDR3 is made up of 16 amino acids. CDR1 and CDR2 (germline): MGHRA, YSYEKL. Unmatched junction bases numbered 7, after V lost 6 bases and J lost 2 bases.

The CDR3 nucleotides are TGCGCCAGCAGCCTTTTTGTAACTACACGGTCTACTGAGCAGTTCTTC. Encoded protein: CASSLFVTTRSTEQFF. J is TRBJ2-1 and V is TRBV5-1; D uncertain. Trimming removed 4 bases from V and 9 bases from J, with 23 bases in between. This CDR3 spans 16 amino acids. The germline CDR1 and CDR2 sequences are SGHRS and YFSETQ.

This clone has just a few counts. The chain recombines TRBV7-9 with TRBJ1-1, with D possibly being TRBD1 (5 bases). Germline values: CDR1 SEHNR, CDR2 FQNEAQ (reference sequence). CDR3 length: 13 residues. V was shortened by 7 bases and J by 5 bases, with 14 bases between the two germline ends. DNA for the CDR3: TGTGCCAGCACCCCCTCTGGGGGGACTGAAGCTTTCTTT. Protein product: CASTPSGGTEAFF.

The chain has TRBV7-8 and TRBJ1-2; possibly TRBD1 for D (5 bases). The V end lost 5 bases, the J end lost 3 bases, and 13 bases lay between the germline ends. From germline, CDR1 is SGHVS and CDR2 FQNEAQ. The CDR3 extends over 14 amino acids. The CDR3 is CASSPRGEDYGYTF. The CDR3 DNA reads as TGTGCCAGCAGCCCGAGAGGGGAGGACTATGGCTACACCTTC.

With respect to this clone: One end of the junction does not line up with germline, which may come from a read error. This chain links TRBV13 with TRBJ1-1, with D possibly TRBD1 on 6 matching bases. The CDR3 has 12 amino acids. Germline CDR1 and CDR2: PRHDT and FYEKMQ (reference sequence). The CDR3 here is CAGRGLNTEAFF. In nucleotides, the CDR3 is TGTGCCGGCAGGGGTCTGAACACTGAAGCTTTCTTT.

The J gene is TRBJ2-7, the V gene TRBV6-5; 7 positions agree with TRBD2. The length of the CDR3 is 15 residues. Trimming took 0 bases from V and 5 from J; bases not matched to a gene: 7. Germline V gene lookup returns CDR1 MNHEY and CDR2 SVGAGI. In DNA, the CDR3 is TGTGCCAGCAGTTACTCGGGGGGGGTTTTGGACGAGCAGTACTTC. This encodes CASSYSGGVLDEQYF.

The J gene is TRBJ1-4, the V gene TRBV15, with D uncertain. The CDR3 has 15 residues. V was cut by 0 bases and J by 7 bases, with 12 bases left in between. Germline CDR1 and CDR2: LNHNV and YYDKDF (reference sequence). The CDR3 sequence is CATSRDGKGSEKLFF. Written as DNA, the CDR3 is TGTGCCACCAGCAGAGATGGGAAGGGCAGTGAAAAACTGTTTTTT.

A word on this clone: The DNA is omitted, as the CDR3 cannot be located on it reliably, and the CDR3 follows TCRdb's listing. The chain is built from TRBV1 and TRBJ1-5; no DNA check was done on the table's D call, TRBD1. TRBV1 corresponds to a pseudogene. The CDR3 extends over 20 residues, inclusive of both ends. CDR3 in amino acids: CTSSHRFATGNNPFAQPQHF.

Comment on this clone: Additional DNA sequences in this sample encode the identical CDR3. The V gene is TRBV7-7, the J gene TRBJ2-7; the match to TRBD1 covers 12 bases. The length of the CDR3 is 15 residues. Germline V lookup: CDR1 SSHAT, CDR2 FNYEAQ (reference sequence). V dropped 5 bases and J dropped 3; count of bases not matched to a gene: 5. The CDR3 DNA follows: TGTGCCAGCAGCCTCGGGACAGGGGGCAGCTACGAGCAGTACTTC. Protein: CASSLGTGGSYEQYF.

This clone was picked up one time. The gene calls are TRBV5-1 and TRBJ1-5, with TRBD1 matching over 7 bases. CDR3 length equals 17 residues. Germline CDR1 and CDR2: SGHRS and YFSETQ. V lost 0 bases, J lost 3 bases, and 9 bases stayed unmatched. CDR3 nucleotide sequence: TGCGCCAGCAGCTTGGGGCAGGGGGAGTATGACAATCAGCCCCAGCATTTT. It is translated as CASSLGQGEYDNQPQHF.

The chain uses TRBV2 and TRBJ2-3, with no clear D. The germline CDR1 and CDR2 sequences are SNHLY and FYNNEI. Trimming removed 0 bases from V and 0 bases from J, with 13 bases in between. This CDR3 spans 17 amino acids. The CDR3, as DNA: TGTGCCAGCAGTGAAGCGAGTACGGACCCTAGCACAGATACGCAGTATTTT. Protein sequence: CASSEASTDPSTDTQYF.

The V and J genes are TRBV10-3 and TRBJ2-2; 12 nucleotides line up with TRBD2. This CDR3 is 18 amino acids long. Germline CDR1 reads ENHRY; CDR2 reads SYGVKD. Unmatched junction bases numbered 15, after V lost 6 bases and J lost 7 bases. CDR3 protein: CAIRGDLRTSGTGGELFF. The CDR3 bases are TGTGCCATCAGGGGGGACCTCCGGACTAGCGGGACTGGCGGGGAGCTGTTTTTT.

The CDR3 DNA follows: TGTGCCAGCAGCCGTACGGGGATGGGTGAAGCTTTCTTT. This sequence encodes CASSRTGMGEAFF. This sequence joins TRBV27 and TRBJ1-1; D gene unclear. Germline CDR1 MNHEY, CDR2 SMNVEV (reference sequence). The CDR3 is 13 amino acids. V lost 6 bases and J lost 7, with 15 bases in between.

The rearrangement uses TRBV16 and TRBJ2-7; 9 bases fit TRBD1. CDR3 length equals 15 residues. Trimming at V came to 3 bases and at J to 2 bases, leaving 5 bases not matched to a gene. The germline CDR1 and CDR2 sequences are KGHSY and FQNENV. CDR3 region: CASSQGQGLTYEQYF. The DNA of the CDR3 is TGTGCCAGCAGCCAGGGACAGGGCCTAACCTACGAGCAGTACTTC.

This clone was observed a few times. The gene calls are TRBV7-9 and TRBJ1-1; a possible D gene is TRBD1 (6 bases). CDR3 length: 15 amino acids. V dropped 5 bases and J dropped 3 bases, with 16 bases sitting between them. CDR1 is SEHNR and CDR2 is FQNEAQ in the germline V gene (reference sequence). The DNA for the CDR3 is TGTGCCAGCAGCAAAACAGGAGGGGGGGACACTGAAGCTTTCTTT. Protein sequence: CASSKTGGGDTEAFF.

Concerning this clone: Different DNA sequences within this sample yield the same CDR3. The chain couples TRBV6-5 to TRBJ2-6; 7 bases match TRBD1. The J segment lost 4 bases and the V segment lost 4 bases, leaving 4 bases of the junction unmatched. Germline assignment: CDR1 MNHEY and CDR2 SVGAGI. The CDR3 loop spans 15 amino acids. CDR3: CASSLTGSGANVLTF. The CDR3 DNA sequence: TGTGCCAGCAGTTTGACAGGGTCAGGGGCCAACGTCCTGACTTTC.

A single count supports this clone. This chain uses TRBV28 with TRBJ2-5, with D hard to call. The CDR3 is 15 residues long. V was trimmed by 7 bases and J by 0 bases, leaving 15 bases between them. Germline V gives CDR1 MDHEN, CDR2 SYDVKM. CDR3 DNA: TGTGCCAGCACCCTAATGGGCTCGTACCAAGAGACCCAGTACTTC. It yields the protein CASTLMGSYQETQYF.

The chain links TRBV4-3 to TRBJ1-2; the D is unclear. The V gene lost 4 bases and the J gene lost 4 bases, with 22 bases spanning the gap. There are 17 residues in the CDR3. Germline V gene lookup returns CDR1 LGHNA and CDR2 YSLEER. CDR3 residues: CASSPTPYLENSYGYTF. In DNA, the CDR3 is TGCGCCAGCAGCCCAACCCCCTACCTGGAGAATAGCTATGGCTACACCTTC.

The gene calls are TRBV27 and TRBJ1-3; D is possibly TRBD1 (5 bases). The CDR3 contains 15 residues. V was shortened by 0 bases and J by 10 bases, with 16 bases between the two germline ends. Germline V gene sequence: CDR1 MNHEY, CDR2 SMNVEV (reference sequence). CDR3 nucleotide sequence: TGTGCCAGCAGTTTATCCGGGCCGAGGAAGGGGACCATATATTTT. Translated: CASSLSGPRKGTIYF.

J is TRBJ1-1 and V is TRBV28; a weak D match, TRBD1 (6 bases). The germline V gene has CDR1 MDHEN and CDR2 SYDVKM. This CDR3 region has 16 residues. V was trimmed by 5 bases and J by 7 bases, leaving 23 bases between them. CDR3 nucleotide sequence: TGTGCCAGCAGTCTGATGTCCGTTTGGGGGCATGGTGAAGCTTTCTTT. It specifies CASSLMSVWGHGEAFF. The whole variable domain, filled in from reference TRBV28 and TRBJ1-1, reads DVKVTQSSRYLVKRTGEKVFLECVQDMDHENMFWYRQDPGLGLRLIYFSYDVKMKEKGDIPEGYSVSREKKERFSLILESASTNQTSMYLCASSLMSVWGHGEAFFGQGTRLTVV.

This clone was found once. The CDR3 reads CASGFLLGYEQFF. For the CDR3, the DNA is TGTGCTAGTGGTTTCCTCCTAGGCTATGAGCAGTTCTTC. V usage is TRBV12-5 and J usage is TRBJ2-1; D not resolved. Germline V gene lookup returns CDR1 LGHNT and CDR2 FRNRAP. Trimming took 3 bases from V and 8 from J, leaving 11 bases between them. There are 13 residues in the CDR3.

V and J are TRBV5-4 and TRBJ2-1; D possibly corresponds to TRBD2 (5 bases). CDR3 length equals 13 residues. Germline lookup yields CDR1 SGHNT and CDR2 YYREEE (reference sequence). Trimming stripped 0 bases from V and 7 bases from J, with 8 bases between. In DNA form, the CDR3 reads TGTGCCAGCAGCTTGGGGCGCGGGAATGAGCAGTTCTTC. Residues: CASSLGRGNEQFF.